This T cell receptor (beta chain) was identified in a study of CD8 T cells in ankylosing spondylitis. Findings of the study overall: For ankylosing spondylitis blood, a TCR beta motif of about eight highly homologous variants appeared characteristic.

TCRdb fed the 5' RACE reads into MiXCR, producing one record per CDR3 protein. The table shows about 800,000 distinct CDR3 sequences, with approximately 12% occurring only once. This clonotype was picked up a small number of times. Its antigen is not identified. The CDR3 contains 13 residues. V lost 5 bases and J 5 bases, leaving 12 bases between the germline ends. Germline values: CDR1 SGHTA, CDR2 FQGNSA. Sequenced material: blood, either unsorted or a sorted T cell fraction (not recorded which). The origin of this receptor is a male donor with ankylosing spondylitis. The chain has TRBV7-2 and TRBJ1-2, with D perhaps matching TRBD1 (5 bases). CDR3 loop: CASSPQAPYGYTF. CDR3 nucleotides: TGTGCCAGCAGCCCACAGGCTCCGTATGGCTACACCTTC. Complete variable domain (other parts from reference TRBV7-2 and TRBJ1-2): GAGVSQSPSNKVTEKGKDVELRCDPISGHTALYWYRQSLGQGLEFLIYFQGNSAPDKSGLPSDRFSAERTGGSVSTLTIQRTQQEDSAVYLCASSPQAPYGYTFGSGTRLTVV.